The next 15 T cell receptor beta chains were all read from a single sample in a study of T cells after yellow fever vaccination. In TCRdb, the 5' RACE reads were re-called with MiXCR into one record per CDR3 protein. The table shows hundreds of thousands of distinct CDR3 sequences, with around a sixth occurring only once. The source was PBMCs, collected before the yellow fever booster vaccination. Receptor source: a man younger than 35 who received the YFV17D yellow fever vaccine.

The chain uses TRBV7-2 and TRBJ2-3; tentatively, D is TRBD1 or TRBD2 (5 bases each). Germline CDR1 is SGHTA and CDR2 is FQGNSA. The V end lost 5 bases, the J end lost 4 bases, and 7 bases lay between the germline ends. The length of the CDR3 is 12 residues. The CDR3 coding sequence is TGTGCCAGCAGCCGGGGACCAGATACGCAGTATTTT. It codes for CASSRGPDTQYF.

This clonotype was seen a few times. The chain combines TRBV5-1 with TRBJ2-3; tentative D call: TRBD2 (5 bases). Germline CDR1 and CDR2: SGHRS and YFSETQ. CDR3 size: 14 residues. The ends were cut back, 6 bases at V and 2 bases at J, with 13 bases in the middle. CDR3 protein: CASTQAGTTDTQYF. The CDR3 DNA reads TGCGCCAGCACCCAGGCGGGTACCACAGATACGCAGTATTTT.

At least ten counts were recorded for this clonotype. V usage is TRBV12-3 or TRBV12-4 and J usage is TRBJ2-1; D unclear. With 5 bases removed from V and 10 bases from J, the gap between germline ends came to 18 bases. The CDR3 consists of 14 residues. The CDR3 coding sequence is TGTGCCAGCAGTCTGCTATCACCTAGAGGAGAGCAGTTCTTC. Translating it yields CASSLLSPRGEQFF.

This clonotype was seen a handful of times. The chain joins TRBV4-2 to TRBJ2-1, with 8 positions matching TRBD2. The CDR3 is made up of 15 amino acids. CDR1 LGHNA and CDR2 YNFKEQ come from the germline V gene. Trimming removed 4 bases from V and 4 bases from J; junction bases left unmatched: 6. DNA for the CDR3: TGTGCCAGCAGCCCCTCGGGGACTAGATACAATGAGCAGTTCTTC. Amino acids: CASSPSGTRYNEQFF.

This clonotype came up many times. The V gene is TRBV12-3 or TRBV12-4, the J gene TRBJ1-5; D ambiguous. The CDR3 has 14 amino acids. The ends were cut back, 6 bases at V and 4 bases at J, with 13 bases in the middle. The CDR3 nucleotides read TGTGCCAGCAGCCTCGGATCGGGGAATCAGCCCCAGCATTTT. Translated: CASSLGSGNQPQHF.

The chain employs TRBV7-2 and TRBJ2-1; 7 bases match TRBD2. Germline-derived CDR1 and CDR2 are SGHTA and FQGNSA. The CDR3 covers 14 residues. The junction had 8 bases not matched to a gene; V was cut back by 6 bases and J by 6 bases. CDR3 in DNA: TGTGCCAGCAGTCCGGGACTAAGACCCAATGAGCAGTTCTTC. It codes for CASSPGLRPNEQFF. Supplemented by reference TRBV7-2 and TRBJ2-1, the full variable domain reads GAGVSQSPSNKVTEKGKDVELRCDPISGHTALYWYRQSLGQGLEFLIYFQGNSAPDKSGLPSDRFSAERTGGSVSTLTIQRTQQEDSAVYLCASSPGLRPNEQFFGPGTRLTVL.

J is TRBJ2-1 and V is TRBV7-8, with 9 bases matching TRBD1. The V segment lost 3 bases and the J segment 5 bases; nucleotides outside the gene matches: 5. The CDR3 runs 15 residues. The germline V gene has CDR1 SGHVS and CDR2 FQNEAQ. This chain's CDR3 is CASSFRRDRDNEQFF. The DNA of the CDR3 is TGTGCCAGCAGCTTTCGCCGGGACAGGGACAATGAGCAGTTCTTC.

The chain has TRBV4-1 and TRBJ1-1; D perhaps matches TRBD1 (6 bases). This CDR3 is 19 amino acids long. CDR1 is MGHRA and CDR2 is YSYEKL in the germline V gene. V lost 4 bases to trimming and J lost 0 bases, with 24 bases between them. The CDR3 DNA reads TGCGCCAGCAGCCCCCCCACTTATCTGGACAGAGCTATGAACACTGAAGCTTTCTTT. This codes for CASSPPTYLDRAMNTEAFF.

This clonotype was detected ten times or more. The rearrangement links TRBV7-9 to TRBJ2-7; D is uncertain. V was pared by 1 base and J by 0 bases, with 7 bases between. The CDR3 covers 14 residues. Germline CDR1 and CDR2: SEHNR and FQNEAQ (reference sequence). The DNA for the CDR3 is TGTGCCAGCAGCTTAGGTGGGTTCTCCTACGAGCAGTACTTC. Translated: CASSLGGFSYEQYF.

This clonotype was counted a few times. The CDR3 DNA reads TGTGCCAGCAGTTACTCCGCGGGGGGGTTAGACACAGATACGCAGTATTTT. This sequence encodes CASSYSAGGLDTDTQYF. The chain carries TRBV6-5 and TRBJ2-3; TRBD2 aligns across 9 bases. The CDR3 covers 17 residues. Losses at the gene ends were 0 bases for V and 2 bases for J; bases not matched to a gene: 6. Per the germline V gene, CDR1 is MNHEY and CDR2 is SVGAGI.

The V gene is TRBV6-5, the J gene TRBJ1-1; a weak D match, TRBD1 (6 bases). CDR1 is MNHEY, CDR2 SVGAGI, per germline. The CDR3 has 14 amino acids. The V end lost 6 bases, the J end lost 5 bases, and 16 bases lay between the germline ends. CDR3 DNA sequence: TGTGCCAGCAGAGGCCAGGGGCGGGTAACTGAAGCTTTCTTT. Translation gives CASRGQGRVTEAFF.

The chain couples TRBV5-4 to TRBJ2-1; tentatively, D is TRBD1 (5 bases). There are 15 residues in the CDR3. V was shortened by 0 bases and J by 4 bases, with 11 bases between the two germline ends. The germline CDR1 and CDR2 sequences are SGHNT and YYREEE (reference sequence). This CDR3 is CASSLGSGPYNEQFF. The CDR3 bases are TGTGCCAGCAGCTTGGGATCAGGGCCATACAATGAGCAGTTCTTC.

This chain uses TRBV3-1 with TRBJ2-3; TRBD2 matches 11 bases. The V gene end was trimmed by 0 bases and the J gene end by 6 bases; junction bases not matched to a gene: 2. Germline loops: CDR1 LGHDT, CDR2 YNNKEL (reference sequence). The CDR3 has 15 amino acids. CDR3 residues: CASSQDSSGGDTQYF. CDR3 bases: TGTGCCAGCAGCCAAGATTCTAGCGGGGGGGATACGCAGTATTTT.

The chain is built from TRBV6-6 and TRBJ1-2, with 10 bases matching TRBD1. Trimming cost V 0 bases and J 3 bases; bases outside gene matches: 4. Germline V gene lookup returns CDR1 MNHNY and CDR2 SVGAGI (reference sequence). The CDR3 is made up of 16 amino acids. Here the CDR3 reads CASSYSGQGQDYGYTF. The CDR3 nucleotides read TGTGCCAGCAGTTACTCGGGACAGGGGCAGGACTATGGCTACACCTTC.

The sample holds a few counts of this clonotype. V and J are TRBV24-1 and TRBJ2-5; no clear D gene. V was cut by 2 bases and J by 3 bases, with 18 bases left in between. This CDR3 is built from 17 residues. Per germline, CDR1 KGHDR and CDR2 SFDVKD. The CDR3 coding sequence is TGTGCCACCAGTGATTATGGTTGGGGATCGGCAGAAGAGACCCAGTACTTC. This encodes CATSDYGWGSAEETQYF.